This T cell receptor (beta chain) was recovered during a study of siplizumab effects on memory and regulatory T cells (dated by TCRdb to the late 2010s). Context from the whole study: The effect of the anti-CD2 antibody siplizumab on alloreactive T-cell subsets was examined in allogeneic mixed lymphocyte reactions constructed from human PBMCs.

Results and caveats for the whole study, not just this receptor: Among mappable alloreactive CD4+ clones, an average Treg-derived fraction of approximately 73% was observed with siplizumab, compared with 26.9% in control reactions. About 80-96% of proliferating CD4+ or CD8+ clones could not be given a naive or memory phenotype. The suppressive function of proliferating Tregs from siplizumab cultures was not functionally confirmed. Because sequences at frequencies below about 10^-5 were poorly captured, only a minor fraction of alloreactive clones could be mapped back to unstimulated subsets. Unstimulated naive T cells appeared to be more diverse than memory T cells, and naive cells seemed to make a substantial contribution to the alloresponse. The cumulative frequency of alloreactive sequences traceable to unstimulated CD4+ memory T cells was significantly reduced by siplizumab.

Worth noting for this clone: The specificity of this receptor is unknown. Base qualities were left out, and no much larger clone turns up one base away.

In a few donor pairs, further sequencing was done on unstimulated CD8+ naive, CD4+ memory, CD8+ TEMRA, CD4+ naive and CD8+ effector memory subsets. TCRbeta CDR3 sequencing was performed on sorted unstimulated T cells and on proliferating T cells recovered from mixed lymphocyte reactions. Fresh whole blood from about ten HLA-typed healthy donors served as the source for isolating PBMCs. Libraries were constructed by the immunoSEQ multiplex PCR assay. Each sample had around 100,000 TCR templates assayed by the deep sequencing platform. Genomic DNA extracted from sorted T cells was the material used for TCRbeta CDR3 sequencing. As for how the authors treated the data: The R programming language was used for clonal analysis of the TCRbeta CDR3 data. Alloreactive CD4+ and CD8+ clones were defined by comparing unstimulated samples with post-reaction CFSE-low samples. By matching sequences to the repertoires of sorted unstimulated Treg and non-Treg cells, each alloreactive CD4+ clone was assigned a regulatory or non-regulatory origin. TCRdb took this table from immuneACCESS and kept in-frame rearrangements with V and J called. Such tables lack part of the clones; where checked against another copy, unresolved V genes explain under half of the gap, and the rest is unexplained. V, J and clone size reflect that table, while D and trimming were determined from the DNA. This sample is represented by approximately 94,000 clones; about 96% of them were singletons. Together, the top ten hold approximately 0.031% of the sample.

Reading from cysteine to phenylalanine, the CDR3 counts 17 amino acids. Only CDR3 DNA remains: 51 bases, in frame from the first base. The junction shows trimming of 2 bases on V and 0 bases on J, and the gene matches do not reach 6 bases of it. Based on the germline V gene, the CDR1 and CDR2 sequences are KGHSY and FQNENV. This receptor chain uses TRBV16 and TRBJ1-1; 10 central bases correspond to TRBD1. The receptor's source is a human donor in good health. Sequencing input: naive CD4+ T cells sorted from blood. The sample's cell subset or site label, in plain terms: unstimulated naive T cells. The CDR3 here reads CASSQGRTGGLNTEAFF. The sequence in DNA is TGTGCCAGCAGCCAAGGTAGGACAGGGGGTTTGAACACTGAAGCTTTCTTT.